This TCR beta chain emerged from a study of CD8 T cells in ankylosing spondylitis. Study outcomes and limitations: Blood from ankylosing spondylitis patients appeared to carry a characteristic roughly 8-variant TCR beta motif.

V lost 2 bases to trimming and J lost 4 bases, with 8 bases between them. The CDR3 is made up of 13 amino acids. This clonotype was observed many times. What it binds is unknown. MiXCR was run by TCRdb on the 5' RACE reads, yielding one entry per CDR3 protein. The table has 200,000 to 250,000 distinct CDR3 sequences, around 20% seen once. The sample comprised blood, either unsorted or a sorted T cell fraction (not recorded which). This sequence joins TRBV12-3 or TRBV12-4 and TRBJ2-5; D unclear. The TCR originated in a male donor with ankylosing spondylitis. In nucleotides, the CDR3 is TGTGCCAGCAGTTTAATATTGGGAGAGACCCAGTACTTC. Translation gives CASSLILGETQYF.